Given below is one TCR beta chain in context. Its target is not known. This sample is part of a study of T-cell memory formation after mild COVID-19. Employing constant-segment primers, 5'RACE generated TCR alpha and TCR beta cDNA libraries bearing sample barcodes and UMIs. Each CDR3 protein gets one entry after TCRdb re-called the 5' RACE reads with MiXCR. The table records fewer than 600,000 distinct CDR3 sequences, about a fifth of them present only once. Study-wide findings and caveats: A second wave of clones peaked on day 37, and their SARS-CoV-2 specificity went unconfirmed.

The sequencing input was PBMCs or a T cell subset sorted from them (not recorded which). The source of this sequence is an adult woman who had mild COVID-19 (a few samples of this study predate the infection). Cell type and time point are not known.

CDR3 DNA sequence: TGTGCCAGCAGTTTATCCGGGACAGGGGTGGGAGAGCAGTTCTTC. Translating it yields CASSLSGTGVGEQFF. The chain links TRBV12-3 or TRBV12-4 to TRBJ2-1, with 10 bases lining up with TRBD1. With 2 bases clipped from V and 10 bases from J, the junction kept 8 bases outside the gene matches. The CDR3 is made up of 15 amino acids.